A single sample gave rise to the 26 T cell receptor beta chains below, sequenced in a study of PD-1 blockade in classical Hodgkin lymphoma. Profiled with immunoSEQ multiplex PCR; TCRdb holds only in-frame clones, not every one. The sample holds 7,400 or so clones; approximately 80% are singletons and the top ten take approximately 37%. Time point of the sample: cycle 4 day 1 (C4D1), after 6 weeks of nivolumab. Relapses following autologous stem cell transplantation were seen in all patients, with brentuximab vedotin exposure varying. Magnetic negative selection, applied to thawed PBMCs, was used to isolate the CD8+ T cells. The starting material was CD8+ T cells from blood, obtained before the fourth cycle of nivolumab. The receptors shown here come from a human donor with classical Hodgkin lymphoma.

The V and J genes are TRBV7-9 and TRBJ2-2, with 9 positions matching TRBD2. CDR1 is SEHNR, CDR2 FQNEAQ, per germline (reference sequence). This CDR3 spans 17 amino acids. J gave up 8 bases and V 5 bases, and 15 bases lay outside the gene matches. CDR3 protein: CASSLVRLAVLGGELFF. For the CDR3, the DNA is TGTGCCAGCAGCCTAGTGCGACTAGCGGTCCTCGGTGGGGAGCTGTTTTTT.

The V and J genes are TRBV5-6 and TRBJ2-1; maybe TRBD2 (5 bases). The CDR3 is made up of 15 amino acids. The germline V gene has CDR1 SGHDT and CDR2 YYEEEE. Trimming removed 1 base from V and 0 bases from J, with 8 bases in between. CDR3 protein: CASSLLGSSYNEQFF. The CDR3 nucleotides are TGTGCCAGCAGCTTGTTAGGGAGCTCCTACAATGAGCAGTTCTTC. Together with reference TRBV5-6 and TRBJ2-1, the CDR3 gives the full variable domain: DAGVTQSPTHLIKTRGQQVTLRCSPKSGHDTVSWYQQALGQGPQFIFQYYEEEERQRGNFPDRFSGHQFPNYSSELNVNALLLGDSALYLCASSLLGSSYNEQFFGPGTRLTVL.

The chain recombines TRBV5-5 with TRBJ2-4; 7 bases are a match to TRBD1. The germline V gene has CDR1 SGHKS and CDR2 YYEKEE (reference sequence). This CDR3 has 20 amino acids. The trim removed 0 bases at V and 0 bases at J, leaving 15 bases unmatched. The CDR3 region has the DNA TGTGCCAGCAGCTTGGAAATAGTCCGGACGGGACAGATAGCCAAAAACATTCAGTACTTC. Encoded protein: CASSLEIVRTGQIAKNIQYF.

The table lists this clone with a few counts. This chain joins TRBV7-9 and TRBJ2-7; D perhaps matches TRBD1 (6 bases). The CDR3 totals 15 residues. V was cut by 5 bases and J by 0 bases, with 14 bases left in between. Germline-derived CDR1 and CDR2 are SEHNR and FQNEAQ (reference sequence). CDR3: CASSPTGFSSYEQYF. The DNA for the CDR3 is TGTGCCAGCAGCCCGACAGGATTTAGCTCCTACGAGCAGTACTTC.

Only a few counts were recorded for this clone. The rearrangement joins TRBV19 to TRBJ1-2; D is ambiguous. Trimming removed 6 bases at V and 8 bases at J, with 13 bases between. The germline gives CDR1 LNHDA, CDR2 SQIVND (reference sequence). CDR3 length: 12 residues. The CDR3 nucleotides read TGTGCCAGTAGGTCAAGGGATGACGGCTACACCTTC. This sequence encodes CASRSRDDGYTF. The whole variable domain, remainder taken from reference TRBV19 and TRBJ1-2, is DGGITQSPKYLFRKEGQNVTLSCEQNLNHDAMYWYRQDPGQGLRLIYYSQIVNDFQKGDIAEGYSVSREKKESFPLTVTSAQKNPTAFYLCASRSRDDGYTFGSGTRLTVV.

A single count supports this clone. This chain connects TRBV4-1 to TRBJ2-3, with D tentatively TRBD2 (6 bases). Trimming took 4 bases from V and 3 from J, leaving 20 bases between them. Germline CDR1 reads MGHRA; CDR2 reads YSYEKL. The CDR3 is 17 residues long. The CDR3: CASSRQNFIAGTDTQYF. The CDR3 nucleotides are TGCGCCAGCAGCCGCCAGAACTTCATCGCGGGGACAGATACGCAGTATTTT.

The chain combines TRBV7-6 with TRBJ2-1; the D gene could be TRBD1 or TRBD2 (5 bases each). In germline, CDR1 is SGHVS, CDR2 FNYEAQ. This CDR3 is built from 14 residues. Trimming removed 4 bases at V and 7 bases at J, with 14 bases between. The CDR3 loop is CASSSPGPYNEQFF. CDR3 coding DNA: TGTGCCAGCAGCTCACCGGGACCTTATAATGAGCAGTTCTTC.

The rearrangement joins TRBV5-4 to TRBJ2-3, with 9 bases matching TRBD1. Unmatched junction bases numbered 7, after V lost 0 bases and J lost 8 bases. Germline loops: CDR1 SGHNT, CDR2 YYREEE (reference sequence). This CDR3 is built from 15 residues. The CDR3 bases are TGTGCCAGCAGCTTGGCCGGGACAGGGCCTGGTACGCAGTATTTT. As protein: CASSLAGTGPGTQYF.

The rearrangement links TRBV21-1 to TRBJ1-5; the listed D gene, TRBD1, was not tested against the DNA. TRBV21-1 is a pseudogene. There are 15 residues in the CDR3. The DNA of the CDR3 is TGTGCCAGCAGCAAAGGAACAGATAGCAATCAGCCCCAGCATTTT. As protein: CASSKGTDSNQPQHF.

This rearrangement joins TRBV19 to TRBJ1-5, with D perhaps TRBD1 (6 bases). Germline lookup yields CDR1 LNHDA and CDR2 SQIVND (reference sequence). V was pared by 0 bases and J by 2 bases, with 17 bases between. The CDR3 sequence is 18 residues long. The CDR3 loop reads CASSIEVLGGSGNQPQHF. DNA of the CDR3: TGTGCCAGTAGTATAGAGGTCCTAGGGGGGTCGGGCAATCAGCCCCAGCATTTT.

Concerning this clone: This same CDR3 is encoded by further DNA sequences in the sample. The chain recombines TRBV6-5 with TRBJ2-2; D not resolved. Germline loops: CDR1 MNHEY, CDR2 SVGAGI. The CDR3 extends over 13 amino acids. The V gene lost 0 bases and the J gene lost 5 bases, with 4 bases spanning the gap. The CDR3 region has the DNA TGTGCCAGCAGTTACTCAGAAACCGGGGAGCTGTTTTTT. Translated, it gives CASSYSETGELFF.

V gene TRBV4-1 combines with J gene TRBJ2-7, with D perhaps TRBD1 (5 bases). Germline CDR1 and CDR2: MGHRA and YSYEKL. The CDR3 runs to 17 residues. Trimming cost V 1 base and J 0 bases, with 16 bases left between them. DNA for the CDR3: TGCGCCAGCAGCCAAGTAGCTCGGACACCGGTCTCCTACGAGCAGTACTTC. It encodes CASSQVARTPVSYEQYF.

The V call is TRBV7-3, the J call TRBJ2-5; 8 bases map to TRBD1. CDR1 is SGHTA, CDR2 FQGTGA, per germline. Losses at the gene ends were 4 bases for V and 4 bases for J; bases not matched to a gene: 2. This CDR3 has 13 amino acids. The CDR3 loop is CASSSQGGETQYF. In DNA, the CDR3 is TGTGCCAGCAGCTCACAGGGGGGAGAGACCCAGTACTTC. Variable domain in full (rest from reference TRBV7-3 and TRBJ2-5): GAGVSQTPSNKVTEKGKYVELRCDPISGHTALYWYRQSLGQGPEFLIYFQGTGAADDSGLPNDRFFAVRPEGSVSTLKIQRTERGDSAVYLCASSSQGGETQYFGPGTRLLVL.

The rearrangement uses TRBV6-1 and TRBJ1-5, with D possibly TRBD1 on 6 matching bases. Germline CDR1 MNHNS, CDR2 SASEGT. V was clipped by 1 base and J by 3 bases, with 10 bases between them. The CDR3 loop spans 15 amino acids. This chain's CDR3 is CASSEVWTVNQPQHF. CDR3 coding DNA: TGTGCCAGCAGTGAAGTATGGACAGTCAATCAGCCCCAGCATTTT.

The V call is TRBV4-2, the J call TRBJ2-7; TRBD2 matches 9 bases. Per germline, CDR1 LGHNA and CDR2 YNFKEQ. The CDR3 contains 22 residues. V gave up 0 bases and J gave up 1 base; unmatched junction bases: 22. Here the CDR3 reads CASSQEGGSSWGSGSLSYEQYF. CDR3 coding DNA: TGTGCCAGCAGCCAAGAAGGGGGCTCGAGTTGGGGTAGCGGGAGCCTATCCTACGAGCAGTACTTC.

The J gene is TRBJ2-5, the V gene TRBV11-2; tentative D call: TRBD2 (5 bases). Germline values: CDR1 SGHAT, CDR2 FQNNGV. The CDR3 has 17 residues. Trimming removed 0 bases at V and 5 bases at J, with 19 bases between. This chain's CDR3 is CASSLDPWPGIRETQYF. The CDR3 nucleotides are TGTGCCAGCAGCTTAGACCCTTGGCCGGGGATAAGGGAGACCCAGTACTTC.

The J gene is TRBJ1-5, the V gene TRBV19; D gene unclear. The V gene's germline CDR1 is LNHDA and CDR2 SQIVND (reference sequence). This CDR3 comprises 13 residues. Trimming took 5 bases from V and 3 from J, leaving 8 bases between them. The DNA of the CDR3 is TGTGCCAGTAGTGACGGAGTCAATCAGCCCCAGCATTTT. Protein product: CASSDGVNQPQHF.

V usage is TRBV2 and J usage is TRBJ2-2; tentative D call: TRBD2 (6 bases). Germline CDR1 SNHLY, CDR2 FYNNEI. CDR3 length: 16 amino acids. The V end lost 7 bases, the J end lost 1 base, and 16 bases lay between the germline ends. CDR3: CASITTRWGNTGELFF. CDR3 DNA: TGTGCCAGCATCACGACTAGATGGGGGAACACCGGGGAGCTGTTTTTT.

The CDR3, as DNA: TGTGCCAGCAGTGCCCGACACGCCGGATCTGGAAACACCATATATTTT. Its protein product is CASSARHAGSGNTIYF. V is TRBV25-1 and J is TRBJ1-3; D gene unclear. Germline CDR1 and CDR2: MGHDK and SYGVNS. Between the trimmed V and J ends, which lost 4 bases and 1 base, there was a span of 14 bases. This CDR3 has 16 residues.

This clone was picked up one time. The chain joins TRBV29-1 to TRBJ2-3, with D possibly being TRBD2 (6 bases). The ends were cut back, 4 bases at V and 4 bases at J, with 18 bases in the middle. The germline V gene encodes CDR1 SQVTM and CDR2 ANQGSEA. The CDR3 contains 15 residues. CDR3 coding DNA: TGCAGCGTTGCTTCACTAGGCGGGACGGCAGATACGCAGTATTTT. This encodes CSVASLGGTADTQYF.

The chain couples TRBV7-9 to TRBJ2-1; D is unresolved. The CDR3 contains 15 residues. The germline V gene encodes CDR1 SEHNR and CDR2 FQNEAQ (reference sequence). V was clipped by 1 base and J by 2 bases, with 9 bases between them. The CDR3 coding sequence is TGTGCCAGCAGCTTAGGTCACGAGACCTACAATGAGCAGTTCTTC. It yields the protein CASSLGHETYNEQFF.

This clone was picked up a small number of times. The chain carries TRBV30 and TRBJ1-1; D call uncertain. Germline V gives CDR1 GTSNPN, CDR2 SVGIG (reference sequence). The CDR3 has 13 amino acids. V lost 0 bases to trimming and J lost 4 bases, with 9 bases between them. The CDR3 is CAWSVLGGTEAFF. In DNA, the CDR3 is TGTGCCTGGAGTGTATTGGGTGGCACTGAAGCTTTCTTT.

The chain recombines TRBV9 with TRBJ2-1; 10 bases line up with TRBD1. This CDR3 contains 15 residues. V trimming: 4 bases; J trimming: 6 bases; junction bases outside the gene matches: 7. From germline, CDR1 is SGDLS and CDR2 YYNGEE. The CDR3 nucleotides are TGTGCCAGCAGCAACCGGGACAGGGGAGGCAATGAGCAGTTCTTC. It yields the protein CASSNRDRGGNEQFF.

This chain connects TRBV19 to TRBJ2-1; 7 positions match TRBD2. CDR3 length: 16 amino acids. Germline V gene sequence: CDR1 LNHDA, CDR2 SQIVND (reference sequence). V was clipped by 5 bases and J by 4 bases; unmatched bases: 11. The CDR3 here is CASSPGESGKYNEQFF. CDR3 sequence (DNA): TGTGCCAGTAGTCCCGGGGAAAGCGGGAAGTACAATGAGCAGTTCTTC.

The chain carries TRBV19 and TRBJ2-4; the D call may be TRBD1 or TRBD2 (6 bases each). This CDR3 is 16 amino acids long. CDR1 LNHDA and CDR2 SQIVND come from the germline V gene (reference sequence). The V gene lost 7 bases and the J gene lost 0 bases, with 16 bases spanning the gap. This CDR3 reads CASIPGGPLAKNIQYF. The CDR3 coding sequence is TGTGCCAGTATTCCTGGGGGGCCTCTAGCCAAAAACATTCAGTACTTC. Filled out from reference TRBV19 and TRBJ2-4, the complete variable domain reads DGGITQSPKYLFRKEGQNVTLSCEQNLNHDAMYWYRQDPGQGLRLIYYSQIVNDFQKGDIAEGYSVSREKKESFPLTVTSAQKNPTAFYLCASIPGGPLAKNIQYFGAGTRLSVL.

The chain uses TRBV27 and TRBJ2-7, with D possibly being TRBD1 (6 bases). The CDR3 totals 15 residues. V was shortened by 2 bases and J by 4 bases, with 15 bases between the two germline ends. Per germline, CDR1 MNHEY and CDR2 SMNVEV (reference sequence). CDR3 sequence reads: CASSLRGMGLYEQYF. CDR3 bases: TGTGCCAGCAGTTTAAGGGGGATGGGGCTATACGAGCAGTACTTC.